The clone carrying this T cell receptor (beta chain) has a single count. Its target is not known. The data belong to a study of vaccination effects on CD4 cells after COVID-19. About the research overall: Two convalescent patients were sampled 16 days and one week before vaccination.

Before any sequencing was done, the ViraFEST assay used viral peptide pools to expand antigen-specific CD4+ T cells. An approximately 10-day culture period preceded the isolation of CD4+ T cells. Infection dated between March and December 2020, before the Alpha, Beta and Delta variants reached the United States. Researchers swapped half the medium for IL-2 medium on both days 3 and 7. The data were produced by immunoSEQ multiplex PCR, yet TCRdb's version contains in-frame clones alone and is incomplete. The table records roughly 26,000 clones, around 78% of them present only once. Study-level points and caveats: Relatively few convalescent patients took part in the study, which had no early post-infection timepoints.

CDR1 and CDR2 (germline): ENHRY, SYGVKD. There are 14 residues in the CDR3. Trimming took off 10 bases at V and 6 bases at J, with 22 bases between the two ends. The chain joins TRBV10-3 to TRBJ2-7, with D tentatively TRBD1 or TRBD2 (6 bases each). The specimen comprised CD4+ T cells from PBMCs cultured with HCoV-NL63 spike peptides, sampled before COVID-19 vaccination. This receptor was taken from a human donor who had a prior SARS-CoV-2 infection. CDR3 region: CATRQGPVGGEQYF. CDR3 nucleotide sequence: TGTGCCACCCGTCAGGGGCCCGTGGGGGGCGAGCAGTACTTC.